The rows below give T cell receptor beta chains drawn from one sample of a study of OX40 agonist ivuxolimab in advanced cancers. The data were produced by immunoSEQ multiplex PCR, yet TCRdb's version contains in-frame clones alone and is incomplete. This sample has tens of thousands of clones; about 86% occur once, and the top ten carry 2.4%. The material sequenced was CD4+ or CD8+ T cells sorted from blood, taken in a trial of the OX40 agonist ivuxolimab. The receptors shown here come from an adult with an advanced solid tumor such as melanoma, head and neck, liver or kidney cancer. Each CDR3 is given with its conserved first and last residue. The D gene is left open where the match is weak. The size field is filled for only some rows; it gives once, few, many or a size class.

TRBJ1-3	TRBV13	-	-	CASSAKDSGNTIYF	TGTGCCAGCAGCGCAAAGGATTCTGGAAACACCATATATTTT
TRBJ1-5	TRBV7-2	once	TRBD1	CASSSWTGSDQPQHF	TGTGCCAGCAGCTCCTGGACAGGGTCGGATCAGCCCCAGCATTTT
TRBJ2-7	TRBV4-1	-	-	CASSQPQRFPYDEQYF	TGCGCCAGCAGCCAACCTCAAAGGTTCCCTTACGACGAGCAGTACTTC
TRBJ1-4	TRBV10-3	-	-	CAISGTPDEKLFF	TGTGCCATCAGTGGGACACCCGATGAAAAACTGTTTTTT
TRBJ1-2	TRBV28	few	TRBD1	CASSTPHGTGYGYTF	TGTGCCAGCAGCACTCCCCATGGGACAGGCTATGGCTACACCTTC
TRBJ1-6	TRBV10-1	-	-	CASSATDNSPLHF	TGCGCCAGCAGTGCGACTGATAATTCACCCCTCCACTTT
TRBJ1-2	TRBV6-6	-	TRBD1	CASSFQGAYTF	TGTGCCAGCAGTTTTCAGGGGGCCTACACCTTC
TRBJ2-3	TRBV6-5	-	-	CASSYSGGARGDTQYF	TGTGCCAGCAGTTACTCCGGGGGCGCCAGGGGAGATACGCAGTATTTT
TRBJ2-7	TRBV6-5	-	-	CASSYGRVGYEQYF	TGTGCCAGCAGTTACGGGCGGGTGGGGTACGAGCAGTACTTC
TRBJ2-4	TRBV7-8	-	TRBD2	CASSNSGTRVIQYF	TGTGCCAGCAGCAACTCCGGGACTAGGGTCATTCAGTACTTC
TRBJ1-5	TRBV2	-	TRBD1	CASQEGTGNQPQHF	TGTGCCAGCCAGGAAGGGACAGGCAATCAGCCCCAGCATTTT
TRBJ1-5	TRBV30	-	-	CAWSEGGNQPQHF	TGTGCCTGGAGTGAGGGGGGCAATCAGCCCCAGCATTTT
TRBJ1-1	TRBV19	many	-	CASSIDHNRNMNTEAFF	TGTGCCAGTAGTATAGATCATAATCGAAATATGAACACTGAAGCTTTCTTT
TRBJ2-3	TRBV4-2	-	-	CASSQGLLATNTDTQYF	TGTGCCAGCAGCCAAGGGCTTCTAGCGACAAACACAGATACGCAGTATTTT
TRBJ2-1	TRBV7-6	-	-	CASGGKGSYNEQFF	TGTGCCAGCGGGGGCAAGGGGTCTTACAATGAGCAGTTCTTC
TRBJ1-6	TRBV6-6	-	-	CASSYSGTADSPLHF	TGTGCCAGCAGTTACTCCGGGACCGCTGACTCACCCCTCCACTTT
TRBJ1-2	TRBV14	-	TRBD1	CASSQNNRGQGYTF	TGTGCCAGCAGCCAAAACAACAGGGGACAGGGCTACACCTTC
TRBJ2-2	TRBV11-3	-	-	CASSSLTGELFF	TGTGCCAGCAGCTCCCTCACCGGGGAGCTGTTTTTT
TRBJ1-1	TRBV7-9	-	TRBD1	CASSLSGGWSNTEAFF	TGTGCCAGCAGCTTATCAGGGGGCTGGAGCAACACTGAAGCTTTCTTT
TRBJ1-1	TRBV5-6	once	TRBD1	CASSSRTGVTEAFF	TGTGCCAGCAGCTCGAGGACAGGGGTAACTGAAGCTTTCTTT
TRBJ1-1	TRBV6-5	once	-	CASSRKGMRTEAFF	TGTGCCAGCAGTCGGAAGGGGATGAGGACTGAAGCTTTCTTT
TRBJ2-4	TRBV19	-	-	CASSIRPAFGAAKNIQYF	TGTGCCAGTAGTATACGTCCAGCGTTCGGGGCAGCCAAAAACATTCAGTACTTC
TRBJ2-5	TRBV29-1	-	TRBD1	CSAHNRGRGVGETQYF	TGCAGCGCCCACAACAGGGGGCGCGGGGTTGGAGAGACCCAGTACTTC
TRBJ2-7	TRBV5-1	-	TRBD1	CASSFTFGTVSEQYF	TGCGCCAGCAGCTTCACTTTCGGGACAGTCAGCGAGCAGTACTTC
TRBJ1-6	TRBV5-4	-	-	CASSLRNSPLHF	TGTGCCAGCAGCTTGAGAAATTCACCCCTCCACTTT
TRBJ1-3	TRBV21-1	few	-	CASSKVGGIRGNTIYF	TGTGCCAGCAGCAAAGTCGGTGGGATTAGGGGAAACACCATATATTTT
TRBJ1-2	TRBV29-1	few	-	CSVEGWSNYGYTF	TGCAGCGTTGAAGGGTGGAGTAACTATGGCTACACCTTC
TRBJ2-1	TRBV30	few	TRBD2	CAWSGGGGYEQFF	TGTGCCTGGAGTGGGGGCGGGGGATACGAGCAGTTCTTC
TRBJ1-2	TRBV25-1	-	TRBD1	CASSESRGQGNAGYTF	TGTGCCAGCAGTGAATCACGGGGACAGGGAAACGCTGGCTACACCTTC
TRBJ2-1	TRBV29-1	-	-	CSVVGGHLSSYNEQFF	TGCAGCGTTGTCGGGGGGCACCTGAGCTCCTACAATGAGCAGTTCTTC
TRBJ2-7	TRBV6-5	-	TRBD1	CASRRGQGSYEQYF	TGTGCCAGCAGGAGGGGACAGGGGTCCTACGAGCAGTACTTC
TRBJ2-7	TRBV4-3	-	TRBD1	CASSQGVGDRAYEQYF	TGCGCCAGCAGCCAAGGGGTGGGGGACAGGGCTTACGAGCAGTACTTC
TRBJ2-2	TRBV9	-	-	CASSVQGGTGELFF	TGTGCCAGCAGCGTACAAGGCGGGACCGGGGAGCTGTTTTTT